What follows describes a single T cell receptor (beta chain). Its antigen is unknown. The assay was immunoSEQ multiplex PCR, and TCRdb's table has in-frame clones only and misses some. This sample has about 1.1 million clones, with around three quarters found just once. These data are taken from a study of shared clonotypes between healthy human individuals. Overall study context: Serving as donors were a couple of women and a few men, whose ages spanned 18 to 49. Study observations and caveats: Generation probability values for non-shared clonotypes were lower than those for clonotypes shared by all four donors.

The CDR3 loop spans 18 amino acids. Germline assignment: CDR1 LNHNV and CDR2 YYDKDF (reference sequence). The trim removed 3 bases at V and 2 bases at J, leaving 10 bases unmatched. The chain joins TRBV15 to TRBJ2-1; 10 positions agree with TRBD2. The receptor comes from a man younger than 30 in good health. Some clones in this sample may be carry-over from other donors' samples. Sequenced input: memory CD4+ T cells from PBMCs. Subset described: CD45RA-negative fraction. The DNA for the CDR3 is TGTGCCACCAGCAGGCTGCTAACTAGCGGGGTTGCCTACAATGAGCAGTTCTTC. Translating gives CATSRLLTSGVAYNEQFF.